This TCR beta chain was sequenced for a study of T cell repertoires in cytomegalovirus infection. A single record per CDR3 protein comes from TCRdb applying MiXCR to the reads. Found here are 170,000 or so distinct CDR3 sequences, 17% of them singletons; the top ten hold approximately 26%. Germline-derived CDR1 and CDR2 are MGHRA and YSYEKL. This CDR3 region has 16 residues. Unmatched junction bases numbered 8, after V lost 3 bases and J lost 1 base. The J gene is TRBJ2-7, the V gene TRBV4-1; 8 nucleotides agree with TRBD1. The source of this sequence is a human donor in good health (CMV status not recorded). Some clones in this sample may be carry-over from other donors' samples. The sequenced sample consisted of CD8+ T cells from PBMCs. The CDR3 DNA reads TGCGCCAGCAGCCATCCTATGACAGGGGATTCCTACGAGCAGTACTTC. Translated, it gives CASSHPMTGDSYEQYF.